Below, 27 T cell receptor beta chains from the same sample are listed, as sequenced in a study of T-cell memory formation after mild COVID-19. MiXCR, applied by TCRdb to the 5' RACE reads, yields one record per CDR3 protein. Of just over 200,000 distinct CDR3 sequences listed, just over 9.5% were seen once; the top ten hold 3% to 4.5%. Sequencing was done on a sample of PBMCs or a T cell subset sorted from them (not recorded which). These receptors all come from a man in his late teens or twenties who had mild COVID-19 (a few samples of this study predate the infection). Cell type and time point are not known.

The V and J genes are TRBV29-1 and TRBJ1-2; maybe TRBD1 (5 bases). CDR3 size: 13 residues. Trimming took off 0 bases at V and 7 bases at J, with 12 bases between the two ends. Germline-derived CDR1 and CDR2 are SQVTM and ANQGSEA. The CDR3 sequence is CSVEERQGGGYTF. CDR3 in DNA: TGCAGCGTTGAAGAGCGGCAGGGTGGTGGCTACACCTTC.

This clonotype turned up a few times. This sequence joins TRBV29-1 and TRBJ2-2; D is perhaps TRBD2 (5 bases). Looked up from germline, CDR1 is SQVTM and CDR2 is ANQGSEA. The germline V and J ends were trimmed by 4 bases and 0 bases, with 9 bases remaining between them. The CDR3 totals 14 residues. CDR3 coding DNA: TGCAGCGTTGTTTACGGGACGAACACCGGGGAGCTGTTTTTT. It specifies CSVVYGTNTGELFF.

The rearrangement joins TRBV2 to TRBJ2-1; D not certain. The germline V and J ends were trimmed by 10 bases and 7 bases, with 17 bases remaining between them. This CDR3 spans 13 amino acids. Germline-derived CDR1 and CDR2 are SNHLY and FYNNEI. CDR3 loop: CAIRDIGENEQFF. For the CDR3, the DNA is TGTGCCATAAGAGACATTGGGGAAAATGAGCAGTTCTTC.

This clonotype was recorded many times. The chain has TRBV9 and TRBJ2-1, with D uncertain. Germline assignment: CDR1 SGDLS and CDR2 YYNGEE. CDR3 length equals 19 residues. The V and J ends lost 0 bases and 0 bases respectively, with 19 bases between them. The CDR3 nucleotides read TGTGCCAGCAGCGTAGCCCCCCGAAAACCACGGAGCTCCTACAATGAGCAGTTCTTC. It translates to CASSVAPRKPRSSYNEQFF.

V gene TRBV28 combines with J gene TRBJ1-6; a weak D match, TRBD1 (5 bases). Deletions cut 3 bases from V and 9 bases from J, with 15 bases between. CDR1 and CDR2 (germline): MDHEN, SYDVKM. The CDR3 is made up of 15 amino acids. CDR3 region: CASSLGGEAASPLHF. The CDR3 coding sequence is TGTGCCAGCAGTTTGGGGGGTGAAGCAGCTTCACCCCTCCACTTT.

The V call is TRBV6-6, the J call TRBJ1-2, with a tentative D call TRBD1 (5 bases). The V end lost 3 bases, the J end lost 7 bases, and 15 bases lay between the germline ends. The length of the CDR3 is 14 residues. The germline CDR1 and CDR2 sequences are MNHNY and SVGAGI (reference sequence). The CDR3 bases are TGTGCCAGCAGTTATGGGGGTGGGTTGTTTGGCTACACCTTC. This codes for CASSYGGGLFGYTF.

This clonotype appeared many times. The chain joins TRBV29-1 to TRBJ1-1, with D perhaps TRBD1 (5 bases). CDR3 length equals 12 residues. Germline V CDR1 and CDR2: SQVTM, ANQGSEA. Trimming removed 4 bases from V and 5 bases from J, with 11 bases in between. CDR3 DNA: TGCAGCGTTGGTCAGGGAGATACTGAAGCTTTCTTT. Translated, it gives CSVGQGDTEAFF.

The J gene is TRBJ2-1, the V gene TRBV7-2, with 8 bases fitting TRBD2. This CDR3 comprises 16 residues. Per the germline V gene, CDR1 is SGHTA and CDR2 is FQGNSA. V shed 1 base, J shed 1 base, and the junction held 3 bases outside the gene matches. CDR3 in amino acids: CASSLGAGESYNEQFF. CDR3 DNA: TGTGCCAGCAGCTTAGGAGCGGGGGAGTCCTACAATGAGCAGTTCTTC.

This clonotype turned up a few times. V gene TRBV7-2 combines with J gene TRBJ1-4; D possibly corresponds to TRBD1 (5 bases). Germline values: CDR1 SGHTA, CDR2 FQGNSA. This CDR3 has 13 residues. V was clipped by 1 base and J by 7 bases, with 7 bases between them. CDR3 bases: TGTGCCAGCAGCTTAGGGGGCCCTGAAAAACTGTTTTTT. Translation: CASSLGGPEKLFF.

This clonotype was seen a handful of times. The CDR3 loop is CSATKPGHDGRAFF. The DNA of the CDR3 is TGCAGTGCTACGAAACCGGGACATGATGGTAGGGCTTTCTTT. The V gene is TRBV20-1, the J gene TRBJ1-1; D is possibly TRBD1 (6 bases). The V end was cut by 4 bases, the J end by 11 bases, with 23 bases between. From germline, CDR1 is DFQATT and CDR2 SNEGSKA (reference sequence). The CDR3 covers 14 residues.

This clonotype was found a few times. V gene TRBV20-1 combines with J gene TRBJ2-5; a weak D match, TRBD2 (7 bases). V lost 3 bases to trimming and J lost 5 bases, with 19 bases between them. CDR1 and CDR2 (germline): DFQATT, SNEGSKA (reference sequence). The CDR3 sequence is 15 residues long. CDR3 nucleotides: TGCAGTGCTAGCCCGGGGAGGGGGGCGCGGGAGACCCAGTACTTC. Translation gives CSASPGRGARETQYF.

This clonotype was picked up a small number of times. The chain is built from TRBV9 and TRBJ2-2, with 10 bases identical to TRBD2. With 4 bases clipped from V and 6 bases from J, the junction kept 9 bases outside the gene matches. CDR3 length equals 16 residues. Germline V gives CDR1 SGDLS, CDR2 YYNGEE. DNA for the CDR3: TGTGCCAGCAGCAAACTTGTCAGCGGGGGGGCCGGGGAGCTGTTTTTT. This gives the protein CASSKLVSGGAGELFF.

The rearrangement uses TRBV5-1 and TRBJ2-2, with 7 positions matching TRBD2. Germline V gene data show CDR1 as SGHRS and CDR2 as YFSETQ. Unmatched junction bases numbered 6, after V lost 4 bases and J lost 3 bases. The CDR3 covers 15 residues. DNA of the CDR3: TGCGCCAGCAGCAACCGGACTAGTTACACCGGGGAGCTGTTTTTT. Translating it yields CASSNRTSYTGELFF.

The sample holds a few counts of this clonotype. The CDR3 is CASSKDRESEAFF. The CDR3 nucleotides read TGCGCCAGCAGCAAGGACAGGGAATCTGAAGCTTTCTTT. The rearrangement joins TRBV4-1 to TRBJ1-1; 8 positions match TRBD1. The germline gives CDR1 MGHRA, CDR2 YSYEKL. The CDR3 covers 13 residues. With 5 bases clipped from V and 6 bases from J, the junction kept 5 bases outside the gene matches.

This clonotype was seen repeatedly, ten times or more. The V gene is TRBV5-1, the J gene TRBJ2-5; TRBD1 might be the D (5 bases). Trimming took 4 bases from V and 5 from J, leaving 18 bases between them. This CDR3 is 15 amino acids long. CDR1 SGHRS and CDR2 YFSETQ come from the germline V gene. CDR3 region: CASSAGWGNQETQYF. The CDR3 DNA sequence: TGCGCCAGCAGCGCAGGGTGGGGTAATCAGGAGACCCAGTACTTC.

This clonotype was found once. The rearrangement joins TRBV6-6 to TRBJ1-5; D is uncertain. V was clipped by 3 bases and J by 13 bases, with 13 bases between them. From germline, CDR1 is MNHNY and CDR2 SVGAGI (reference sequence). This CDR3 is 12 amino acids long. Here the CDR3 reads CASSYGRSKQHF. The CDR3 DNA sequence: TGTGCCAGCAGTTATGGCAGGTCGAAGCAGCATTTT.

The chain carries TRBV6-6 and TRBJ1-2; 7 positions agree with TRBD1. J lost 3 bases, V lost 6 bases, and 7 bases had no gene match. The germline CDR1 and CDR2 sequences are MNHNY and SVGAGI (reference sequence). CDR3 length equals 14 residues. CDR3 protein: CASRQDRTYYGYTF. The CDR3 nucleotides are TGTGCCAGCAGGCAGGACAGGACTTACTATGGCTACACCTTC.

This clonotype was seen many times. V usage is TRBV7-8 and J usage is TRBJ2-1, with 12 bases aligning to TRBD2. Germline CDR1 is SGHVS and CDR2 is FQNEAQ. This CDR3 is built from 15 residues. V gave up 4 bases and J gave up 4 bases; unmatched junction bases: 2. CDR3 residues: CASSSTSGGYNEQFF. The CDR3, as DNA: TGTGCCAGCAGCTCTACTAGCGGGGGGTACAATGAGCAGTTCTTC.

This chain connects TRBV10-3 to TRBJ1-2; D gene unclear. Germline V gene data show CDR1 as ENHRY and CDR2 as SYGVKD. V dropped 2 bases and J dropped 4 bases, with 11 bases sitting between them. CDR3 length equals 14 residues. Here the CDR3 reads CAISELLSSYGYTF. CDR3 in DNA: TGTGCCATCAGTGAGCTGCTTTCTAGCTATGGCTACACCTTC.

This clonotype came up many times. The chain uses TRBV12-3 or TRBV12-4 and TRBJ2-7, with 7 positions matching TRBD1. The J segment lost 1 base and the V segment lost 6 bases, leaving 9 bases of the junction unmatched. CDR3 length: 15 residues. The CDR3 DNA is TGTGCCAGCAGCCAAACCGCACAGGGGTCCTACGAGCAGTACTTC. It is translated as CASSQTAQGSYEQYF.

This clonotype has a count of ten or more. The V gene is TRBV7-6, the J gene TRBJ2-1; D could derive from TRBD1 or TRBD2 (5 bases each). The CDR3 covers 13 residues. Per germline, CDR1 SGHVS and CDR2 FNYEAQ. Trimming stripped 0 bases from V and 9 bases from J, with 9 bases between. The CDR3 is CASSLAMGTEQFF. CDR3 bases: TGTGCCAGCAGCTTAGCGATGGGGACTGAGCAGTTCTTC.

This clonotype was detected a few times. The chain recombines TRBV7-2 with TRBJ1-1; D is uncertain. Germline-derived CDR1 and CDR2 are SGHTA and FQGNSA. The length of the CDR3 is 14 residues. With 3 bases removed from V and 1 base from J, the gap between germline ends came to 9 bases. The CDR3 DNA reads TGTGCCAGCAGCTTTAGCCGTAGGAACACTGAAGCTTTCTTT. This codes for CASSFSRRNTEAFF.

In this sample, this clonotype turned up a few times. V usage is TRBV2 and J usage is TRBJ2-2; D not resolved. This CDR3 has 11 amino acids. Trimming removed 8 bases at V and 5 bases at J, with 6 bases between. The germline gives CDR1 SNHLY, CDR2 FYNNEI. The CDR3 sequence: CASGQTGELFF. CDR3 nucleotides: TGTGCCAGCGGGCAGACCGGGGAGCTGTTTTTT.

The chain is built from TRBV28 and TRBJ2-7, with 7 nucleotides matching TRBD1. The CDR3 has 15 residues. CDR1 is MDHEN and CDR2 is SYDVKM in the germline V gene. Trimming cost V 6 bases and J 1 base; bases outside gene matches: 9. CDR3 protein: CASSPGTDLSYEQYV. The CDR3 DNA reads as TGTGCCAGCAGCCCCGGGACAGACCTTTCCTACGAGCAGTACGTC.

The gene calls are TRBV20-1 and TRBJ1-2, with 11 bases aligning to TRBD1. Looked up from germline, CDR1 is DFQATT and CDR2 is SNEGSKA (reference sequence). V shed 7 bases, J shed 6 bases, and the junction held 22 bases outside the gene matches. The CDR3 spans 18 residues. CDR3 sequence (DNA): TGCAGTGTAGCCCGATACGGAAGGACAGGGGGCTCTATCCATGGCTACACCTTC. Amino acids: CSVARYGRTGGSIHGYTF.

J is TRBJ2-7 and V is TRBV30; the match to TRBD1 covers 7 bases. Looked up from germline, CDR1 is GTSNPN and CDR2 is SVGIG (reference sequence). There are 17 residues in the CDR3. The trim removed 3 bases at V and 0 bases at J, leaving 14 bases unmatched. CDR3 DNA: TGTGCCTGGAGACCTCCCGCCGGGACAGCGAACTCCTACGAGCAGTACTTC. Its protein is CAWRPPAGTANSYEQYF.

This clonotype was recorded at least ten times. The CDR3 loop reads CASRPGTGGEQYV. In nucleotides, the CDR3 is TGCGCCAGCAGACCCGGGACAGGGGGCGAGCAGTACGTC. The rearrangement links TRBV4-3 to TRBJ2-7; TRBD1 matches 11 bases. The CDR3 contains 13 residues. The V and J ends lost 6 bases and 6 bases, in that order; junction bases with no gene match: 4. The V gene's germline CDR1 is LGHNA and CDR2 YSLEER.